The 5 T cell receptor beta chains listed next were all sequenced from one sample in a study of neoadjuvant nivolumab and ipilimumab in lung cancer. Here immunoSEQ multiplex PCR was the method, and the copy in TCRdb shows in-frame clones only, minus some. The sample lists more than 40,000 clones, 80% to 90% seen once, with roughly 3.7% in the top ten. The sequenced sample was blood, obtained before neoadjuvant nivolumab, alone or with ipilimumab. The receptors derive from an adult with non-small cell lung cancer. Some clones in this sample may be carry-over from other donors' samples.

The CDR3 here is CASSLFPSGRSSYEQYF. The DNA of the CDR3 is TGTGCCAGCAGCTTATTTCCTAGCGGGAGGAGCTCCTACGAGCAGTACTTC. The J gene is TRBJ2-7, the V gene TRBV7-9, with 11 nucleotides matching TRBD2. This CDR3 is 17 amino acids long. V lost 2 bases to trimming and J lost 0 bases; unmatched junction nucleotides: 6. Germline CDR1 SEHNR, CDR2 FQNEAQ (reference sequence).

The chain links TRBV4-1 to TRBJ2-7; weak D call: TRBD2 (6 bases). This CDR3 contains 14 residues. V lost 2 bases to trimming and J lost 2 bases, with 10 bases between them. Germline CDR1 is MGHRA and CDR2 is YSYEKL. This CDR3 reads CASSQPGEAYEQYF. CDR3 bases: TGCGCCAGCAGCCAACCGGGAGAGGCCTACGAGCAGTACTTC.

This clone was detected only once. The rearrangement joins TRBV7-6 to TRBJ2-6, with D possibly matching TRBD2 (5 bases). With 2 bases removed from V and 0 bases from J, the gap between germline ends came to 17 bases. CDR3 size: 19 residues. Germline assignment: CDR1 SGHVS and CDR2 FNYEAQ. This chain's CDR3 is CASSLYRGTFSSGANVLTF. The CDR3 nucleotides are TGTGCCAGCAGCTTATATCGGGGAACTTTTAGCTCTGGGGCCAACGTCCTGACTTTC.

The V gene is TRBV7-3, the J gene TRBJ2-6; D is unresolved. Germline V gene lookup returns CDR1 SGHTA and CDR2 FQGTGA. This CDR3 spans 15 amino acids. V lost 3 bases to trimming and J lost 4 bases, with 10 bases between them. CDR3 amino acids: CASSFEGSGANVLTF. The CDR3 coding sequence is TGTGCCAGCAGCTTCGAAGGCTCCGGGGCCAACGTCCTGACTTTC.

This clone has a handful of counts. V is TRBV9 and J is TRBJ2-2, with 11 positions matching TRBD2. There are 16 residues in the CDR3. The germline V gene encodes CDR1 SGDLS and CDR2 YYNGEE. Trimming cost V 6 bases and J 4 bases; bases outside gene matches: 8. The CDR3 nucleotides read TGTGCCAGCACCAATATAGCGGGAGGGCCCACCGGGGAGCTGTTTTTT. Its translation is CASTNIAGGPTGELFF.